A single sample is the source of the 32 T cell receptor beta chains below, sequenced in a study of blood T cell repertoires in COVID-19. The data were produced by immunoSEQ multiplex PCR, yet TCRdb's version contains in-frame clones alone and is incomplete. The sample records more than 150,000 clones, around nine tenths being singletons. Source material: peripheral blood. These receptors came from a man aged 60 to 75 with COVID-19, enrolled during active disease.

The V gene is TRBV28, the J gene TRBJ1-5, with a possible D match to TRBD1 (5 bases). Trimming removed 1 base from V and 9 bases from J, with 13 bases in between. The CDR3 contains 14 residues. Germline V lookup: CDR1 MDHEN, CDR2 SYDVKM. CDR3 protein: CASSLSTGGRPQHF. The CDR3 DNA sequence: TGTGCCAGCAGTTTATCTACAGGCGGCCGGCCCCAGCATTTT. Using reference TRBV28 and TRBJ1-5 for the parts outside the CDR3, the full variable domain is DVKVTQSSRYLVKRTGEKVFLECVQDMDHENMFWYRQDPGLGLRLIYFSYDVKMKEKGDIPEGYSVSREKKERFSLILESASTNQTSMYLCASSLSTGGRPQHFGDGTRLSIL.

J is TRBJ1-1 and V is TRBV20-1; 9 bases are a match to TRBD1. V dropped 3 bases and J dropped 4; count of bases not matched to a gene: 9. Per germline, CDR1 DFQATT and CDR2 SNEGSKA (reference sequence). The CDR3 totals 15 residues. The CDR3 protein is CSASSGDRVSTEAFF. CDR3 in DNA: TGCAGTGCTAGTTCCGGGGACAGGGTAAGCACTGAAGCTTTCTTT.

The chain uses TRBV11-2 and TRBJ2-2; TRBD2 might be the D (5 bases). V was shortened by 3 bases and J by 4 bases, with 9 bases between the two germline ends. Germline V gene data show CDR1 as SGHAT and CDR2 as FQNNGV. CDR3 length: 14 residues. The CDR3 loop is CASSFARATGELFF. The CDR3 nucleotides read TGTGCCAGCAGCTTTGCGAGGGCCACCGGGGAGCTGTTTTTT.

This rearrangement joins TRBV6-2 or TRBV6-3 to TRBJ1-3; D may be TRBD1 (5 bases). V lost 4 bases and J 3 bases, leaving 19 bases between the germline ends. Germline V gene data show CDR1 as MNHEY and CDR2 as SVGEGT. The CDR3 length is 17 residues. The CDR3 spells CASSSNLGTFRGNTIYF. The CDR3 nucleotides read TGTGCCAGCAGTTCAAACCTTGGGACTTTTCGTGGAAACACCATATATTTT.

This chain uses TRBV4-3 with TRBJ1-4, with TRBD1 identical over 7 bases. CDR1 LGHNA and CDR2 YSLEER come from the germline V gene. The CDR3 length is 15 residues. Germline trimming cut 0 bases from V and 10 bases from J; bases unmatched to any gene: 8. CDR3 residues: CASSQDPGGLGKLFF. CDR3 DNA: TGCGCCAGCAGCCAAGACCCAGGGGGTCTCGGAAAACTGTTTTTT.

This clone was found a few times. V and J are TRBV7-6 and TRBJ2-5; 12 bases match TRBD1. This CDR3 contains 17 residues. V shed 0 bases and J 5 bases; nucleotides not matched to a gene: 7. Germline loops: CDR1 SGHVS, CDR2 FNYEAQ. The DNA for the CDR3 is TGTGCCAGCAGCTTAGCTCCGGGACAGGGGGCGCGGGAGACCCAGTACTTC. Translating gives CASSLAPGQGARETQYF.

The chain couples TRBV3-1 (or the pseudogene TRBV3-2) to TRBJ1-4; 11 bases are shared with TRBD1. Germline CDR1 reads LGHDT; CDR2 reads YNNKEL (reference sequence). The length of the CDR3 is 16 residues. Germline trimming cut 1 base from V and 7 bases from J; bases unmatched to any gene: 5. The CDR3 sequence is CASSQAGQGAREKLFF. In DNA, the CDR3 is TGTGCCAGCAGCCAAGCCGGACAGGGGGCACGTGAAAAACTGTTTTTT.

CDR3 sequence: CASSLGLAGVVQYF. The CDR3, as DNA: TGTGCCAGCAGCCTGGGACTAGCGGGGGTGGTGCAGTACTTC. The J gene is TRBJ2-7, the V gene TRBV3-1 (or the pseudogene TRBV3-2), with 14 bases fitting TRBD2. Germline V gene lookup returns CDR1 LGHDT and CDR2 YNNKEL (reference sequence). The CDR3 loop spans 14 amino acids. The J segment lost 9 bases and the V segment lost 4 bases, leaving 5 bases of the junction unmatched.

The chain couples TRBV6-6 to TRBJ2-7; maybe TRBD2 (5 bases). V was trimmed by 4 bases and J by 4 bases, leaving 11 bases between them. The CDR3 is 13 residues long. Germline loops: CDR1 MNHNY, CDR2 SVGAGI (reference sequence). In nucleotides, the CDR3 is TGTGCCAGCAGTTTTTCCGGGGTGTACGAGCAGTACTTC. Protein: CASSFSGVYEQYF.

The rearrangement uses TRBV27 and TRBJ1-6, with 8 bases matching TRBD1. V shed 4 bases and J 5 bases; nucleotides not matched to a gene: 7. CDR3 length equals 16 residues. Germline V CDR1 and CDR2: MNHEY, SMNVEV (reference sequence). The CDR3 region has the DNA TGTGCCAGCAGTTCTCCAGACAGGGGAAATAATTCACCCCTCCACTTT. Translating gives CASSSPDRGNNSPLHF.

This chain joins TRBV6-4 and TRBJ2-1; 10 bases map to TRBD2. After removal of 4 bases from V and 6 bases from J, the junction contained 6 bases not matched to a gene. The CDR3 loop spans 15 amino acids. CDR1 is MRHNA and CDR2 is SNTAGT in the germline V gene. CDR3 bases: TGTGCCAGCAGTGTAATTAGCGGGGGGTTCAATGAGCAGTTCTTC. Protein: CASSVISGGFNEQFF.

The gene calls are TRBV6-6 and TRBJ1-5, with a possible D match to TRBD1 (5 bases). V was shortened by 7 bases and J by 7 bases, with 14 bases between the two germline ends. This CDR3 contains 13 residues. Looked up from germline, CDR1 is MNHNY and CDR2 is SVGAGI (reference sequence). In DNA, the CDR3 is TGTGCCAGCACCCCGTCAGGGCAGCAGCCCCAGCATTTT. The encoded protein is CASTPSGQQPQHF.

J is TRBJ1-3 and V is TRBV5-4, with D unresolved. There are 14 residues in the CDR3. The germline V gene encodes CDR1 SGHNT and CDR2 YYREEE (reference sequence). The V end was cut by 0 bases, the J end by 1 base, with 5 bases between. Here the CDR3 reads CASSLGHSGNTIYF. CDR3 DNA: TGTGCCAGCAGCTTGGGACATTCTGGAAACACCATATATTTT. Combining the CDR3 with reference TRBV5-4 and TRBJ1-3 gives the whole variable domain ETGVTQSPTHLIKTRGQQVTLRCSSQSGHNTVSWYQQALGQGPQFIFQYYREEENGRGNFPPRFSGLQFPNYSSELNVNALELDDSALYLCASSLGHSGNTIYFGEGSWLTVV.

The V and J genes are TRBV5-1 and TRBJ1-2; D might be TRBD1 (6 bases). Germline CDR1 SGHRS, CDR2 YFSETQ. The CDR3 sequence is 15 residues long. V dropped 2 bases and J dropped 6 bases, with 17 bases sitting between them. CDR3 amino acids: CASSLQDSSWDGYTF. The CDR3 region has the DNA TGCGCCAGCAGCTTACAGGACAGTTCCTGGGATGGCTACACCTTC.

J is TRBJ1-2 and V is TRBV24-1, with D tentatively TRBD1 (6 bases). CDR1 is KGHDR and CDR2 is SFDVKD in the germline V gene. Trimming shortened V by 5 bases and J by 5 bases, and 20 bases separated the two germline ends. This CDR3 has 16 amino acids. The CDR3 DNA reads TGTGCCACCAGTGGGTCCCGACAGGAGTCCTCGTATGGCTACACCTTC. Protein sequence: CATSGSRQESSYGYTF.

This clone was detected only a few times. The chain recombines TRBV19 with TRBJ2-1; 7 nucleotides line up with TRBD2. The germline V gene encodes CDR1 LNHDA and CDR2 SQIVND (reference sequence). The CDR3 sequence is 14 residues long. The V and J ends lost 5 bases and 12 bases, in that order; junction bases with no gene match: 13. The CDR3 DNA reads TGTGCCAGTAGTTCAGCGGGGACTTCGAAGTGGCAGTTCTTC. Translated: CASSSAGTSKWQFF.

This rearrangement joins TRBV6-5 to TRBJ1-6; 7 nucleotides align to TRBD1. CDR3 length: 14 residues. CDR1 and CDR2 from the germline V gene are MNHEY and SVGAGI. V lost 4 bases and J lost 7; bases outside the gene matches: 4. CDR3 in amino acids: CASSSGTANSPLHF. CDR3 nucleotide sequence: TGTGCCAGCAGTTCCGGGACAGCCAATTCACCCCTCCACTTT.

V gene TRBV28 combines with J gene TRBJ2-7; 7 bases align to TRBD1. Trimming took 4 bases from V and 2 from J; bases not matched to a gene: 5. Germline CDR1 and CDR2: MDHEN and SYDVKM. The CDR3 has 14 amino acids. CDR3 bases: TGTGCCAGCAGTTCCGGGACAGTGCCCTACGAGCAGTACTTC. Translation gives CASSSGTVPYEQYF.

This rearrangement joins TRBV10-3 to TRBJ1-2; 10 bases map to TRBD1. The V gene's germline CDR1 is ENHRY and CDR2 SYGVKD. The ends lost 6 bases at V and 6 bases at J; junction bases unmatched: 7. The CDR3 has 14 amino acids. CDR3 nucleotides: TGTGCCATCAGATCCGGGACAGGGGAGAATGGCTACACCTTC. This encodes CAIRSGTGENGYTF.

The rearrangement links TRBV4-3 to TRBJ1-2, with a weak D call TRBD1 (6 bases). Trimming shortened V by 5 bases and J by 6 bases, and 16 bases separated the two germline ends. The CDR3 extends over 14 amino acids. The germline V gene encodes CDR1 LGHNA and CDR2 YSLEER. The CDR3 DNA follows: TGCGCCAGCAGCACACGTAACAGGGTACATGGCTACACCTTC. Amino acid sequence: CASSTRNRVHGYTF.

The chain uses TRBV3-1 (or the pseudogene TRBV3-2) and TRBJ2-7, with D perhaps matching TRBD1 (6 bases). Per germline, CDR1 LGHDT and CDR2 YNNKEL (reference sequence). This CDR3 spans 12 amino acids. The V and J ends lost 6 bases and 5 bases respectively, with 11 bases between them. In nucleotides, the CDR3 is TGTGCCAGCAGTTCCCGGGACAACGAGCAGTACTTC. Amino acid sequence: CASSSRDNEQYF.

This clone was detected once. The rearrangement joins TRBV24-1 to TRBJ2-3, with TRBD1 matching over 7 bases. CDR3 length: 15 residues. V lost 5 bases, J lost 7 bases, and 11 bases stayed unmatched. Germline V CDR1 and CDR2: KGHDR, SFDVKD. This CDR3 reads CATSATGTVQNTQYF. CDR3 DNA sequence: TGTGCCACCAGTGCCACCGGGACAGTACAAAATACGCAGTATTTT.

The rearrangement uses TRBV13 and TRBJ1-1; no clear D. CDR3 length: 14 amino acids. The germline CDR1 and CDR2 sequences are PRHDT and FYEKMQ (reference sequence). V lost 0 bases to trimming and J lost 5 bases, with 10 bases between them. CDR3 sequence (DNA): TGTGCCAGCAGCTTAGGAGGCCGGGGAACTGAAGCTTTCTTT. Amino acids: CASSLGGRGTEAFF.

The chain carries TRBV7-2 and TRBJ1-1; D is possibly TRBD1 (6 bases). Trimming pared 0 bases from V and 1 base from J, leaving 9 bases between. Germline V gene lookup returns CDR1 SGHTA and CDR2 FQGNSA. This CDR3 has 15 amino acids. CDR3 sequence: CASSLAGTKNTEAFF. CDR3 DNA: TGTGCCAGCAGCTTAGCCGGGACAAAGAACACTGAAGCTTTCTTT.

This chain connects TRBV9 to TRBJ2-1; TRBD2 matches at 7 bases. The CDR3 contains 15 residues. Per the germline V gene, CDR1 is SGDLS and CDR2 is YYNGEE. The junction had 9 bases not matched to a gene; V was cut back by 3 bases and J by 6 bases. The CDR3 reads CASSASLSGVNEQFF. The CDR3 nucleotides are TGTGCCAGCAGCGCCAGCTTAAGCGGGGTCAATGAGCAGTTCTTC.

The chain employs TRBV5-1 and TRBJ1-6; 8 nucleotides match TRBD1. The trim removed 1 base at V and 9 bases at J, leaving 6 bases unmatched. Germline V CDR1 and CDR2: SGHRS, YFSETQ. This CDR3 is built from 15 residues. The CDR3 sequence: CASSLSSGGLSPLHF. For the CDR3, the DNA is TGCGCCAGCAGCTTGTCGTCAGGGGGCCTTTCACCCCTCCACTTT.

The chain uses TRBV6-5 and TRBJ1-1; 7 nucleotides agree with TRBD1. J lost 0 bases, V lost 7 bases, and 2 bases had no gene match. Germline values: CDR1 MNHEY, CDR2 SVGAGI. This CDR3 is built from 13 residues. CDR3 sequence (DNA): TGTGCCAGCACGGGACAGATGAACACTGAAGCTTTCTTT. It codes for CASTGQMNTEAFF.

The CDR3 region has the DNA TGTGCCAGCAGCTTAGTGGGGACAATACCCGAAGAGACCCAGTACTTC. Translation gives CASSLVGTIPEETQYF. The chain has TRBV7-2 and TRBJ2-5, with D perhaps matching TRBD1 (6 bases). Trimming shortened V by 1 base and J by 3 bases, and 15 bases separated the two germline ends. The CDR3 length is 16 residues. CDR1 and CDR2 from the germline V gene are SGHTA and FQGNSA.

The rearrangement links TRBV7-8 to TRBJ2-3, with a possible D match to TRBD2 (6 bases). This CDR3 region has 17 residues. Between the trimmed V and J ends, which lost 6 bases and 1 base, there was a span of 20 bases. The germline CDR1 and CDR2 sequences are SGHVS and FQNEAQ. The CDR3 protein is CASSPRKVGGGTDTQYF. DNA of the CDR3: TGTGCCAGCAGTCCTAGGAAGGTGGGAGGTGGCACAGATACGCAGTATTTT.

The chain uses TRBV27 and TRBJ1-6, with D perhaps TRBD1 (5 bases). V was trimmed by 2 bases and J by 8 bases, leaving 13 bases between them. Germline CDR1 and CDR2: MNHEY and SMNVEV (reference sequence). This CDR3 spans 15 amino acids. This CDR3 reads CASSLKLGGDSPLHF. As DNA, the CDR3 is TGTGCCAGCAGTTTAAAGTTGGGGGGAGATTCACCCCTCCACTTT.

The chain has TRBV6-1 and TRBJ1-4; D call uncertain. The germline V gene encodes CDR1 MNHNS and CDR2 SASEGT. V was clipped by 3 bases and J by 8 bases, with 7 bases between them. This CDR3 contains 12 residues. CDR3: CASSERAEKLFF. The CDR3 DNA sequence: TGTGCCAGCAGTGAGAGAGCGGAAAAACTGTTTTTT.

This clone was counted a single time. The CDR3 spells CASKGLQGEAFF. The CDR3 DNA follows: TGTGCCAGCAAAGGCTTACAGGGTGAAGCTTTCTTT. V and J are TRBV19 and TRBJ1-1, with a tentative D call TRBD1 (6 bases). CDR3 length: 12 residues. V lost 9 bases to trimming and J lost 7 bases, with 15 bases between them. Germline CDR1 is LNHDA and CDR2 is SQIVND (reference sequence).